The 29 T cell receptor beta chains in this list originate from one sample, sequenced in a study of blood T cell repertoires in COVID-19. Assay: immunoSEQ multiplex PCR; the TCRdb copy retains only in-frame clones and omits some. Among approximately 190,000 clones, around 90% were seen once, and the ten largest hold approximately 21%. Sequencing was performed on peripheral blood. These receptors all come from a man aged 55 to 70 with active or convalescent COVID-19.

V gene TRBV27 combines with J gene TRBJ1-6; 10 nucleotides align to TRBD1. Per the germline V gene, CDR1 is MNHEY and CDR2 is SMNVEV (reference sequence). The CDR3 is made up of 17 amino acids. Unmatched junction bases numbered 8, after V lost 1 base and J lost 8 bases. The DNA of the CDR3 is TGTGCCAGCAGTTTATGGGCTGGGACAGGGGTTTATTCACCCCTCCACTTT. As protein: CASSLWAGTGVYSPLHF.

As regards this clone: At one end the junction does not follow the germline gene, possibly because of a read error. This chain links TRBV9 with TRBJ1-2, with 10 bases that match TRBD1. The CDR3 is 16 residues long. Germline CDR1 SGDLS, CDR2 YYNGEE. The CDR3 here is CARSVEGGDRGRGYTF. The DNA for the CDR3 is TGTGCCCGCAGCGTAGAGGGCGGGGACAGGGGCAGGGGCTACACCTTC.

The V gene is TRBV7-3, the J gene TRBJ2-3; a weak D match, TRBD1 (6 bases). The germline gives CDR1 SGHTA, CDR2 FQGTGA. CDR3 length: 13 amino acids. Trimming took off 4 bases at V and 5 bases at J, with 10 bases between the two ends. Written as DNA, the CDR3 is TGTGCCAGCAGCTCCAGGGGCGGAGATACGCAGTATTTT. This sequence encodes CASSSRGGDTQYF.

This chain links TRBV9 with TRBJ1-2; 7 positions agree with TRBD1. This CDR3 is 14 amino acids long. V shed 3 bases and J 4 bases; nucleotides not matched to a gene: 6. CDR1 and CDR2 (germline): SGDLS, YYNGEE. CDR3 loop: CASSGSGTAYGYTF. CDR3 in DNA: TGTGCCAGCAGCGGATCCGGGACAGCCTATGGCTACACCTTC.

V gene TRBV10-3 combines with J gene TRBJ2-7; 11 bases map to TRBD2. Trimming at V came to 6 bases and at J to 7 bases, leaving 5 bases not matched to a gene. Per germline, CDR1 ENHRY and CDR2 SYGVKD. The CDR3 has 13 residues. CDR3 region: CAIRSTSGGEQYF. The CDR3 DNA reads TGTGCCATCAGATCCACTAGCGGGGGTGAGCAGTACTTC.

This chain links TRBV10-3 with TRBJ2-2, with a weak D call TRBD2 (7 bases). The CDR3 length is 12 residues. CDR1 is ENHRY and CDR2 is SYGVKD in the germline V gene. The V and J ends lost 6 bases and 6 bases respectively, with 8 bases between them. CDR3 protein: CAIRGGPGELFF. The CDR3 DNA is TGTGCCATCAGGGGGGGGCCCGGGGAGCTGTTTTTT.

The gene calls are TRBV19 and TRBJ2-1, with a weak D call TRBD1 (6 bases). This CDR3 contains 13 residues. Trimming shortened V by 6 bases and J by 7 bases, and 13 bases separated the two germline ends. Germline CDR1 reads LNHDA; CDR2 reads SQIVND (reference sequence). This chain's CDR3 is CASSGQILNEQFF. CDR3 DNA sequence: TGTGCCAGTAGCGGACAGATACTAAATGAGCAGTTCTTC.

This chain uses TRBV7-2 with TRBJ2-1; D unresolved. The CDR3 consists of 13 residues. The V end was cut by 0 bases, the J end by 5 bases, with 5 bases between. Germline loops: CDR1 SGHTA, CDR2 FQGNSA. The DNA for the CDR3 is TGTGCCAGCAGCTTAGCACGGGACAATGAGCAGTTCTTC. Its translation: CASSLARDNEQFF.

The V and J genes are TRBV5-5 and TRBJ1-6; TRBD1 might be the D (6 bases). V lost 2 bases and J lost 5, with 8 bases in between. Germline V gene lookup returns CDR1 SGHKS and CDR2 YYEKEE (reference sequence). The CDR3 sequence is 14 residues long. The DNA for the CDR3 is TGTGCCAGCAGCTTAGCAGGGGATAATTCACCCCTCCACTTT. It yields the protein CASSLAGDNSPLHF.

V is TRBV6-6 and J is TRBJ1-1; the match to TRBD1 covers 7 bases. This CDR3 region has 12 residues. From germline, CDR1 is MNHNY and CDR2 SVGAGI (reference sequence). V was pared by 7 bases and J by 7 bases, with 6 bases of the junction left unmatched. CDR3: CASNRGGFEAFF. The CDR3 DNA reads as TGTGCCAGCAACCGAGGGGGCTTTGAAGCTTTCTTT.

V and J are TRBV18 and TRBJ1-4; no definite D call. V was cut by 6 bases and J by 7 bases, with 6 bases left in between. The CDR3 is 11 residues long. CDR1 and CDR2 from the germline V gene are KGHSH and LQKENI. CDR3 loop: CASSSGEKLFF. The CDR3, as DNA: TGTGCCAGCTCGTCAGGTGAAAAACTGTTTTTT. The whole variable domain, remainder taken from reference TRBV18 and TRBJ1-4, is NAGVMQNPRHLVRRRGQEARLRCSPMKGHSHVYWYRQLPEEGLKFMVYLQKENIIDESGMPKERFSAEFPKEGPSILRIQQVVRGDSAAYFCASSSGEKLFFGSGTQLSVL.

This chain joins TRBV5-4 and TRBJ2-7; D not certain. Germline V gives CDR1 SGHNT, CDR2 YYREEE (reference sequence). The CDR3 has 12 residues. V was trimmed by 3 bases and J by 7 bases, leaving 11 bases between them. The CDR3 loop reads CASSSPGREQYF. The CDR3 DNA reads TGTGCCAGCAGCTCCCCGGGTAGGGAGCAGTACTTC.

This clone came up once. The chain couples TRBV19 to TRBJ1-2; 9 nucleotides agree with TRBD1. The CDR3 spans 16 residues. Unmatched junction bases numbered 13, after V lost 4 bases and J lost 7 bases. Germline V lookup: CDR1 LNHDA, CDR2 SQIVND (reference sequence). The CDR3, as DNA: TGTGCCAGTAGTAGGTGGGGACAGGGAGGAGGTCTTGGCTACACCTTC. It yields the protein CASSRWGQGGGLGYTF.

The V gene is TRBV9, the J gene TRBJ2-2; D uncertain. CDR3 length: 13 amino acids. The germline V and J ends were trimmed by 2 bases and 6 bases, with 8 bases remaining between them. Germline CDR1 reads SGDLS; CDR2 reads YYNGEE. CDR3 sequence reads: CASSVYASGELFF. The DNA of the CDR3 is TGTGCCAGCAGCGTCTACGCTTCCGGGGAGCTGTTTTTT.

The chain couples TRBV2 to TRBJ1-4, with a tentative D call TRBD1 (6 bases). Looked up from germline, CDR1 is SNHLY and CDR2 is FYNNEI. V lost 6 bases, J lost 2 bases, and 13 bases lay in between. The CDR3 spans 15 residues. CDR3 bases: TGTGCCAGCAGCTCTTACAGGGCGACTAATGAAAAACTGTTTTTT. It translates to CASSSYRATNEKLFF.

J is TRBJ1-1 and V is TRBV7-9; no clear D gene. The germline gives CDR1 SEHNR, CDR2 FQNEAQ (reference sequence). CDR3 length: 10 amino acids. The ends were cut back, 5 bases at V and 5 bases at J, with 3 bases in the middle. CDR3 region: CASSTTEAFF. The CDR3 nucleotides read TGTGCCAGCAGCACAACTGAAGCTTTCTTT.

This clone was seen a single time. V usage is TRBV4-2 and J usage is TRBJ2-2; TRBD2 agrees at 8 bases. Germline V gene sequence: CDR1 LGHNA, CDR2 YNFKEQ. The CDR3 has 16 amino acids. V was clipped by 6 bases and J by 6 bases; unmatched bases: 12. CDR3 coding DNA: TGTGCCAGCAGGCAAAGCGCGGGACTAGTGGCCGGGGAGCTGTTTTTT. Translated: CASRQSAGLVAGELFF.

In this sample, this clone turned up once. The chain is built from TRBV5-1 and TRBJ2-1, with TRBD2 identical over 14 bases. This CDR3 region has 19 residues. From germline, CDR1 is SGHRS and CDR2 YFSETQ. With 4 bases clipped from V and 0 bases from J, the junction kept 9 bases outside the gene matches. For the CDR3, the DNA is TGCGCCAGCAGCCGGACTAGCGGGGGGTCTTTGAGCTCCTACAATGAGCAGTTCTTC. Its translation is CASSRTSGGSLSSYNEQFF.

The chain joins TRBV29-1 to TRBJ2-5; a weak D match, TRBD1 (7 bases). The CDR3 consists of 14 residues. Trimming removed 5 bases at V and 2 bases at J, with 15 bases between. The germline V gene has CDR1 SQVTM and CDR2 ANQGSEA. CDR3 DNA sequence: TGCAGCGTTTCTCTGGGGGGACAGCAAGAGACCCAGTACTTC. Protein product: CSVSLGGQQETQYF.

CDR3 sequence (DNA): TGTGCCAGCAGGGGGACAGGTTACTACGAGCAGTACTTC. This encodes CASRGTGYYEQYF. The chain has TRBV2 and TRBJ2-7; 8 nucleotides line up with TRBD1. CDR3 length: 13 amino acids. Germline V gives CDR1 SNHLY, CDR2 FYNNEI. V shed 6 bases, J shed 3 bases, and the junction held 4 bases outside the gene matches.

The chain carries TRBV9 and TRBJ2-1; weak D call: TRBD2 (5 bases). This CDR3 comprises 14 residues. Trimming took off 1 base at V and 6 bases at J, with 11 bases between the two ends. Looked up from germline, CDR1 is SGDLS and CDR2 is YYNGEE. CDR3 bases: TGTGCCAGCAGCGTAAGCGGAGCCATCAATGAGCAGTTCTTC. This translates into CASSVSGAINEQFF.

This chain connects TRBV11-2 to TRBJ1-1, with 7 bases fitting TRBD1. V trimming: 5 bases; J trimming: 1 base; junction bases outside the gene matches: 10. CDR1 is SGHAT and CDR2 is FQNNGV in the germline V gene. The CDR3 contains 16 residues. The CDR3: CASSAAPGQSNTEAFF. DNA for the CDR3: TGTGCCAGCAGCGCCGCCCCGGGACAGTCGAACACTGAAGCTTTCTTT.

The V and J genes are TRBV6-5 and TRBJ1-1, with TRBD1 identical over 9 bases. V shed 7 bases and J 7 bases; nucleotides not matched to a gene: 7. This CDR3 contains 13 residues. The V gene's germline CDR1 is MNHEY and CDR2 SVGAGI. CDR3 bases: TGTGCCAGCATCTTCACAGGGGGCAATGAAGCTTTCTTT. The encoded protein is CASIFTGGNEAFF.

The chain carries TRBV19 and TRBJ2-5, with D perhaps matching TRBD2 (5 bases). The V end was cut by 1 base, the J end by 3 bases, with 15 bases between. The length of the CDR3 is 16 residues. Germline V gives CDR1 LNHDA, CDR2 SQIVND (reference sequence). CDR3 in amino acids: CASSIVFQRTEETQYF. In DNA form, the CDR3 reads TGTGCCAGTAGTATAGTCTTTCAGCGGACGGAAGAGACCCAGTACTTC.

This clone was counted a single time. CDR3 sequence (DNA): TGTGCCAGCAGCGGGCGCGGGGGGGTTGAGACCCAGTACTTC. Translation: CASSGRGGVETQYF. This chain joins TRBV5-4 and TRBJ2-5; 9 nucleotides agree with TRBD2. CDR1 and CDR2 from the germline V gene are SGHNT and YYREEE (reference sequence). Germline trimming cut 4 bases from V and 5 bases from J; bases unmatched to any gene: 6. There are 14 residues in the CDR3.

The CDR3 reads CASSQNRGEGQPQHF. The CDR3 nucleotides read TGTGCCAGCAGCCAAAACAGGGGAGAAGGTCAGCCCCAGCATTTT. The chain carries TRBV3-1 (or the pseudogene TRBV3-2) and TRBJ1-5; 7 nucleotides align to TRBD1. V lost 2 bases and J lost 6; bases outside the gene matches: 7. This CDR3 is 15 amino acids long. CDR1 is LGHDT, CDR2 YNNKEL, per germline (reference sequence).

Only one count was recorded for this clone. The chain is built from TRBV2 and TRBJ2-1, with 10 bases identical to TRBD2. V gave up 4 bases and J gave up 14 bases; unmatched junction bases: 8. Germline V gene sequence: CDR1 SNHLY, CDR2 FYNNEI. The CDR3 loop spans 13 amino acids. The CDR3 here is CASSVEAGGREFF. CDR3 coding DNA: TGTGCCAGCAGTGTAGAAGCGGGGGGGCGGGAGTTCTTC.

The chain combines TRBV28 with TRBJ1-5, with TRBD1 matching over 8 bases. V trimming: 4 bases; J trimming: 2 bases; junction bases outside the gene matches: 1. Germline V gives CDR1 MDHEN, CDR2 SYDVKM. This CDR3 is built from 14 residues. DNA for the CDR3: TGTGCCAGCAGTTCGACAGGGGGCAATCAGCCCCAGCATTTT. Its protein product is CASSSTGGNQPQHF.

This chain links TRBV2 with TRBJ2-2; no reliable D call. Per germline, CDR1 SNHLY and CDR2 FYNNEI. Trimming removed 3 bases from V and 7 bases from J, with 3 bases in between. This CDR3 is built from 11 residues. CDR3 nucleotide sequence: TGTGCCAGCAGTGACTTCGGGGAGCTGTTTTTT. This gives the protein CASSDFGELFF.